This passage covers 31 T cell receptor beta chains from one sample sequenced in a study of CD8+ T cells in alopecia areata. Following extraction, RNA underwent reverse transcription to cDNA, which served as the sequencing template. Generated by immunoSEQ multiplex PCR, the TCRdb table keeps only in-frame clones and is missing some. The profile shows under 250,000 clones, roughly three fifths of them singletons. Input material: CD8+ T cells sorted from blood. The receptors here all came from a human donor in good health.

The CDR3, as DNA: TGCGCCAGCAGCCAAGATCCGGGGGCCGTCCAGACCCAGTACTTC. Its translation: CASSQDPGAVQTQYF. The chain has TRBV4-1 and TRBJ2-5; either TRBD1 or TRBD2 may fit D (6 bases each). This CDR3 region has 15 residues. With 0 bases removed from V and 6 bases from J, the gap between germline ends came to 14 bases. The germline V gene has CDR1 MGHRA and CDR2 YSYEKL.

The rearrangement links TRBV4-1 to TRBJ2-7; tentatively, D is TRBD2 (6 bases). From germline, CDR1 is MGHRA and CDR2 YSYEKL. V lost 2 bases, J lost 2 bases, and 16 bases lay in between. CDR3 length: 16 residues. This chain's CDR3 is CASSQSGLTGAYEQYF. As DNA, the CDR3 is TGCGCCAGCAGCCAATCGGGACTCACTGGGGCCTACGAGCAGTACTTC.

The gene calls are TRBV6-4 and TRBJ1-6; D not resolved. This CDR3 spans 14 amino acids. V was pared by 3 bases and J by 5 bases, with 8 bases between. Germline values: CDR1 MRHNA, CDR2 SNTAGT. The CDR3 sequence: CASSEGTNNSPLHF. The CDR3 DNA is TGTGCCAGCAGTGAAGGAACCAATAATTCACCCCTCCACTTT.

This chain uses TRBV29-1 with TRBJ2-1; TRBD1 matches 7 bases. Looked up from germline, CDR1 is SQVTM and CDR2 is ANQGSEA. This CDR3 has 13 amino acids. The V segment lost 5 bases and the J segment 5 bases; nucleotides outside the gene matches: 6. CDR3 DNA sequence: TGCAGCGTTAGAGGGGGCCGTGACAATGAGCAGTTCTTC. It translates to CSVRGGRDNEQFF.

This clone has only a few counts. This chain joins TRBV29-1 and TRBJ2-1, with 8 bases matching TRBD1. The CDR3 covers 13 residues. The germline gives CDR1 SQVTM, CDR2 ANQGSEA. Germline trimming cut 7 bases from V and 4 bases from J; bases unmatched to any gene: 6. CDR3 nucleotide sequence: TGCAGCGCCGACGGACAGGGATACAATGAGCAGTTCTTC. Translated, it gives CSADGQGYNEQFF.

The V call is TRBV6-5, the J call TRBJ1-1, with a possible D match to TRBD1 (6 bases). The germline CDR1 and CDR2 sequences are MNHEY and SVGAGI. CDR3 length: 16 amino acids. Trimming took off 4 bases at V and 4 bases at J, with 19 bases between the two ends. This CDR3 is CASSSTSAGVSTEAFF. The CDR3 DNA reads TGTGCCAGCAGTTCAACGTCGGCAGGGGTGAGCACTGAAGCTTTCTTT.

In its sample, this clone was seen a few times. Within the sample, other DNA sequences also encode this same CDR3. The chain carries TRBV5-6 and TRBJ1-1; D is undetermined. V gave up 0 bases and J gave up 1 base, with 4 bases separating them. This CDR3 has 13 residues. Per germline, CDR1 SGHDT and CDR2 YYEEEE. This chain's CDR3 is CASSLGGNTEAFF. CDR3 coding DNA: TGTGCCAGCAGCTTGGGGGGGAACACTGAAGCTTTCTTT.

V is TRBV13 and J is TRBJ1-1, with D perhaps TRBD1 (5 bases). The CDR3 is 16 residues long. Germline V gene lookup returns CDR1 PRHDT and CDR2 FYEKMQ (reference sequence). The V gene lost 4 bases and the J gene lost 3 bases, with 18 bases spanning the gap. CDR3: CASSSRGRGVDTEAFF. The DNA for the CDR3 is TGTGCCAGCAGCTCCCGCGGTAGGGGAGTCGACACTGAAGCTTTCTTT.

This clone was counted a few times. V is TRBV5-1 and J is TRBJ1-1; D call uncertain. With 1 base removed from V and 8 bases from J, the gap between germline ends came to 9 bases. Per the germline V gene, CDR1 is SGHRS and CDR2 is YFSETQ. The CDR3 covers 12 residues. DNA of the CDR3: TGCGCCAGCAGCTTGTCCGGGCCCGAAGCTTTCTTT. As protein: CASSLSGPEAFF. Variable domain in full (rest from reference TRBV5-1 and TRBJ1-1): KAGVTQTPRYLIKTRGQQVTLSCSPISGHRSVSWYQQTPGQGLQFLFEYFSETQRNKGNFPGRFSGRQFSNSRSEMNVSTLELGDSALYLCASSLSGPEAFFGQGTRLTVV.

This clone showed up just a few times. The chain combines TRBV13 with TRBJ2-7, with 8 bases fitting TRBD1. The germline V gene encodes CDR1 PRHDT and CDR2 FYEKMQ (reference sequence). The V gene end was trimmed by 5 bases and the J gene end by 5 bases; junction bases not matched to a gene: 11. The CDR3 covers 15 residues. The DNA for the CDR3 is TGTGCCAGCAGCCCCCGACAGGGGAAACTGAACGAGCAGTACTTC. As protein: CASSPRQGKLNEQYF.

The V gene is TRBV5-1, the J gene TRBJ2-3; 12 bases align to TRBD2. The trim removed 7 bases at V and 6 bases at J, leaving 15 bases unmatched. The CDR3 is made up of 17 amino acids. Germline V lookup: CDR1 SGHRS, CDR2 YFSETQ. CDR3 sequence: CASSIPPGLAGSDTQYF. The CDR3 nucleotides are TGCGCCAGCTCTATACCTCCGGGACTAGCGGGTTCGGATACGCAGTATTTT.

The V and J genes are TRBV4-1 and TRBJ1-1, with 7 bases identical to TRBD1. The CDR3 contains 17 residues. The germline gives CDR1 MGHRA, CDR2 YSYEKL. The V and J ends lost 4 bases and 7 bases, in that order; junction bases with no gene match: 18. The CDR3 DNA sequence: TGCGCCAGCAGCCGACCAGGAGGGACAGTGAATGACCGTGAAGCTTTCTTT. This codes for CASSRPGGTVNDREAFF.

In this sample, this clone turned up a few times. The chain has TRBV27 and TRBJ1-2, with D tentatively TRBD1 (6 bases). There are 16 residues in the CDR3. The ends were cut back, 5 bases at V and 7 bases at J, with 23 bases in the middle. The V gene's germline CDR1 is MNHEY and CDR2 SMNVEV (reference sequence). CDR3 bases: TGTGCCAGCAGTCACCCAGGTTCGGGGGCTTCGAGTGGCTACACCTTC. Amino acid sequence: CASSHPGSGASSGYTF.

This clone came up once. The genes are TRBV29-1 and TRBJ2-7; 10 nucleotides align to TRBD1. The CDR3 has 13 residues. Trimming removed 4 bases from V and 4 bases from J; junction bases left unmatched: 4. In germline, CDR1 is SQVTM, CDR2 ANQGSEA. CDR3 amino acids: CSVVGTGVYEQYF. Written as DNA, the CDR3 is TGCAGCGTTGTGGGGACAGGGGTGTACGAGCAGTACTTC.

The rearrangement links TRBV29-1 to TRBJ1-2; unclear D gene. The V end lost 5 bases, the J end lost 4 bases, and 17 bases lay between the germline ends. This CDR3 comprises 14 residues. The V gene's germline CDR1 is SQVTM and CDR2 ANQGSEA. DNA of the CDR3: TGCAGCGTTTTAGGCCTCGGTAGATTCTATGGCTACACCTTC. This gives the protein CSVLGLGRFYGYTF.

The gene calls are TRBV23-1 and TRBJ1-1; D is perhaps TRBD1 (5 bases). TRBV23-1 is an ORF, and what it does is uncertain. Trimming left V 3 bases short and J 3 bases short, with 17 bases between. The CDR3 runs 16 residues. CDR3 nucleotides: TGCGCCAGCAGTCACTCTCCACAGGACCTGGACACTGAAGCTTTCTTT. Encoded protein: CASSHSPQDLDTEAFF.

This chain connects TRBV7-9 to TRBJ2-5, with TRBD2 matching over 12 bases. Germline V gene lookup returns CDR1 SEHNR and CDR2 FQNEAQ (reference sequence). CDR3 size: 16 residues. The V segment lost 5 bases and the J segment 1 base; nucleotides outside the gene matches: 5. CDR3 amino acids: CASSLTSGGLQETQYF. In DNA form, the CDR3 reads TGTGCCAGCAGCCTGACTAGCGGGGGTCTCCAAGAGACCCAGTACTTC.

V and J are TRBV28 and TRBJ2-7; 8 bases match TRBD2. The CDR3 totals 15 residues. Germline CDR1 is MDHEN and CDR2 is SYDVKM. V dropped 3 bases and J dropped 1; count of bases not matched to a gene: 5. CDR3 coding DNA: TGTGCCAGCAGTTTGCGACTAGCGCGGTCCTACGAGCAGTACTTC. Residues: CASSLRLARSYEQYF.

This chain joins TRBV5-6 and TRBJ2-7; no definite D call. The V gene lost 2 bases and the J gene lost 6 bases, with 18 bases spanning the gap. The CDR3 is made up of 15 amino acids. Germline assignment: CDR1 SGHDT and CDR2 YYEEEE. This CDR3 is CASSFRPRESLEQYF. DNA of the CDR3: TGTGCCAGCAGCTTCAGGCCAAGGGAAAGTCTCGAGCAGTACTTC.

In its sample, this clone was seen a few times. V and J are TRBV13 and TRBJ1-1; no firm D call. This CDR3 is 13 amino acids long. Trimming took off 8 bases at V and 1 base at J, with 11 bases between the two ends. CDR1 and CDR2 from the germline V gene are PRHDT and FYEKMQ (reference sequence). Here the CDR3 reads CASAALGNTEAFF. The CDR3 nucleotides are TGTGCCAGCGCCGCCCTCGGGAACACTGAAGCTTTCTTT.

The chain has TRBV9 and TRBJ2-1; D not certain. Trimming stripped 2 bases from V and 6 bases from J, with 15 bases between. Germline V gives CDR1 SGDLS, CDR2 YYNGEE. The length of the CDR3 is 15 residues. CDR3 DNA sequence: TGTGCCAGCAGCGTCTCCCCAATGTTTGGCAATGAGCAGTTCTTC. Protein sequence: CASSVSPMFGNEQFF.

This clone was seen a few times. This chain uses TRBV2 with TRBJ1-1, with a possible D match to TRBD1 (5 bases). This CDR3 has 13 amino acids. Trimming left V 4 bases short and J 4 bases short, with 10 bases between. Per germline, CDR1 SNHLY and CDR2 FYNNEI. The CDR3 DNA is TGTGCCAGCAGTGCTGGCAGGGCCACTGAAGCTTTCTTT. Translating it yields CASSAGRATEAFF.

V usage is TRBV4-1 and J usage is TRBJ1-2; no reliable D call. Germline loops: CDR1 MGHRA, CDR2 YSYEKL. V lost 0 bases to trimming and J lost 8 bases, with 7 bases between them. This CDR3 spans 12 amino acids. CDR3 nucleotides: TGCGCCAGCAGCCAAGACGCGAACGGCTACACCTTC. It yields the protein CASSQDANGYTF.

This sequence joins TRBV4-1 and TRBJ2-1; 7 nucleotides align to TRBD1. CDR1 is MGHRA and CDR2 is YSYEKL in the germline V gene. This CDR3 comprises 14 residues. V shed 5 bases and J 4 bases; nucleotides not matched to a gene: 5. Written as DNA, the CDR3 is TGCGCCAGCAGCACCAGACAGGGTTACAATGAGCAGTTCTTC. This sequence encodes CASSTRQGYNEQFF.

There are a few counts of this clone. The rearrangement joins TRBV19 to TRBJ2-1, with D perhaps TRBD2 (5 bases). V was pared by 0 bases and J by 2 bases, with 11 bases between. This CDR3 is built from 16 residues. Germline-derived CDR1 and CDR2 are LNHDA and SQIVND (reference sequence). The CDR3 is CASSIDVGSTYNEQFF. The CDR3 DNA is TGTGCCAGTAGTATAGATGTGGGGAGTACCTACAATGAGCAGTTCTTC.

This clone was detected a few times. The chain is built from TRBV10-2 and TRBJ2-1, with 8 bases matching TRBD2. J was trimmed by 5 bases and V by 6 bases; bases with no gene match: 9. Per the germline V gene, CDR1 is WSHSY and CDR2 is SAAADI. This CDR3 comprises 15 residues. The CDR3 spells CASSLGGGTHNEQFF. In DNA, the CDR3 is TGCGCCAGCAGCCTGGGCGGGGGGACGCACAATGAGCAGTTCTTC.

V and J are TRBV4-1 and TRBJ1-1; no firm D call. The CDR3 extends over 14 amino acids. Between the trimmed V and J ends, which lost 0 bases and 5 bases, there was a span of 10 bases. Germline V gene lookup returns CDR1 MGHRA and CDR2 YSYEKL. CDR3 residues: CASSQDWGVTEAFF. CDR3 coding DNA: TGCGCCAGCAGCCAAGATTGGGGAGTGACTGAAGCTTTCTTT.

The chain carries TRBV27 and TRBJ2-3, with 10 bases matching TRBD1. CDR3 size: 16 residues. The V segment lost 5 bases and the J segment 1 base; nucleotides outside the gene matches: 6. Germline V gene data show CDR1 as MNHEY and CDR2 as SMNVEV (reference sequence). Here the CDR3 DNA reads TGTGCCAGCAGTGCACCCGGGACAGGGGGCACAGATACGCAGTATTTT. This sequence encodes CASSAPGTGGTDTQYF.

The chain is built from TRBV19 and TRBJ2-2, with unresolved D. Germline CDR1 is LNHDA and CDR2 is SQIVND (reference sequence). Trimming cost V 8 bases and J 3 bases, with 4 bases left between them. CDR3 length equals 11 residues. CDR3 loop: CASEDTGELFF. DNA of the CDR3: TGTGCCAGTGAGGACACCGGGGAGCTGTTTTTT.

This chain connects TRBV29-1 to TRBJ2-3, with 13 bases identical to TRBD2. V shed 8 bases, J shed 3 bases, and the junction held 5 bases outside the gene matches. The CDR3 runs to 14 residues. CDR1 SQVTM and CDR2 ANQGSEA come from the germline V gene. As DNA, the CDR3 is TGCAGCTCGATGACTAGCGGGGGGACAGATACGCAGTATTTT. Its protein product is CSSMTSGGTDTQYF.

This clone has just a few counts. The J gene is TRBJ2-3, the V gene TRBV6-5, with a possible D match to TRBD2 (5 bases). V was cut by 6 bases and J by 2 bases, with 12 bases left in between. CDR3 length: 14 residues. Germline assignment: CDR1 MNHEY and CDR2 SVGAGI. Here the CDR3 reads CASRERFPTDTQYF. CDR3 DNA: TGTGCCAGCAGGGAGCGGTTCCCCACAGATACGCAGTATTTT.